The 20 T cell receptor beta chains presented below share a single source sample, sequenced in a study of cytomegalovirus exposure and HLA in healthy donors. The primer mix had 60 Vbeta and 13 Jbeta primers. Assay: immunoSEQ multiplex PCR; the TCRdb copy retains only in-frame clones and omits some. This repertoire shows fewer than 250,000 clones, 70% to 75% found once; its top ten account for 3% to 3.5%. The sequencing sample was made of PBMCs. The receptor source for this set is a woman aged 25-40 years in good health and CMV-seropositive.

This sequence joins TRBV15 and TRBJ1-2, with a tentative D call TRBD1 (6 bases). The ends were cut back, 2 bases at V and 8 bases at J, with 21 bases in the middle. CDR1 LNHNV and CDR2 YYDKDF come from the germline V gene (reference sequence). The CDR3 consists of 16 residues. CDR3: CATSRRTRRDKAGYTF. The CDR3 DNA reads as TGTGCCACCAGCAGACGAACCCGTAGGGACAAGGCGGGCTACACCTTC.

V gene TRBV5-6 combines with J gene TRBJ1-1; D may be TRBD1 (5 bases). The CDR3 extends over 12 amino acids. Trimming removed 3 bases at V and 6 bases at J, with 9 bases between. Germline CDR1 reads SGHDT; CDR2 reads YYEEEE. The CDR3 loop reads CASSWQTAEAFF. The CDR3 DNA is TGTGCCAGCAGCTGGCAGACAGCTGAAGCTTTCTTT.

This chain uses TRBV27 with TRBJ1-4; 8 nucleotides align to TRBD1. There are 13 residues in the CDR3. Germline V gene lookup returns CDR1 MNHEY and CDR2 SMNVEV (reference sequence). V shed 7 bases, J shed 10 bases, and the junction held 8 bases outside the gene matches. The CDR3 loop reads CASTTGQERKLFF. In DNA form, the CDR3 reads TGTGCCAGCACTACGGGACAGGAGAGAAAACTGTTTTTT.

This clone appeared a single time. The chain combines TRBV19 with TRBJ1-4; 7 bases are a match to TRBD1. Germline V gene lookup returns CDR1 LNHDA and CDR2 SQIVND (reference sequence). There are 13 residues in the CDR3. V lost 3 bases and J lost 10; bases outside the gene matches: 5. The DNA for the CDR3 is TGTGCCAGTAGTATGACAGGGTTTGGAAAACTGTTTTTT. It specifies CASSMTGFGKLFF. Complete variable domain (other parts from reference TRBV19 and TRBJ1-4): DGGITQSPKYLFRKEGQNVTLSCEQNLNHDAMYWYRQDPGQGLRLIYYSQIVNDFQKGDIAEGYSVSREKKESFPLTVTSAQKNPTAFYLCASSMTGFGKLFFGSGTQLSVL.

A single count supports this clone. CDR3 sequence (DNA): TGTGCCAGCAGCCTTCAGGTGAATTTCGAGAATGAGCAGTTCTTC. Residues: CASSLQVNFENEQFF. The chain is built from TRBV5-4 and TRBJ2-1; D gene ambiguous. CDR1 is SGHNT, CDR2 YYREEE, per germline (reference sequence). V gave up 4 bases and J gave up 7 bases, with 18 bases separating them. The CDR3 has 15 residues.

The chain couples TRBV28 to TRBJ2-3; D is undetermined. The germline V and J ends were trimmed by 5 bases and 0 bases, with 12 bases remaining between them. This CDR3 comprises 15 residues. Per the germline V gene, CDR1 is MDHEN and CDR2 is SYDVKM. The CDR3 nucleotides are TGTGCCAGCAGTCCCCCCCAGACTAGCACAGATACGCAGTATTTT. The encoded protein is CASSPPQTSTDTQYF. The full variable domain, completed using reference TRBV28 and TRBJ2-3, is DVKVTQSSRYLVKRTGEKVFLECVQDMDHENMFWYRQDPGLGLRLIYFSYDVKMKEKGDIPEGYSVSREKKERFSLILESASTNQTSMYLCASSPPQTSTDTQYFGPGTRLTVL.

V and J are TRBV5-1 and TRBJ2-5; perhaps TRBD1 as D (6 bases). The DNA end lines up better with TRBJ2-7; the J call may be wrong. The CDR3 extends over 14 amino acids. CDR1 and CDR2 (germline): SGHRS, YFSETQ. As DNA, the CDR3 is TGCGCCAGCAGCTTGCAAGGACAGAGCTACGAGCAGTACTTC. This encodes CASSLQGQSYEQYF.

The chain recombines TRBV6-4 with TRBJ2-2; D unresolved. Germline CDR1 MRHNA, CDR2 SNTAGT. V lost 2 bases to trimming and J lost 1 base, with 2 bases between them. The CDR3 extends over 13 amino acids. CDR3 coding DNA: TGTGCCAGCAGTGACCGGAACACCGGGGAGCTGTTTTTT. This translates into CASSDRNTGELFF.

This rearrangement joins TRBV2 to TRBJ2-3, with 8 bases matching TRBD1. Germline CDR1 is SNHLY and CDR2 is FYNNEI. V was clipped by 9 bases and J by 1 base; unmatched bases: 6. The CDR3 has 14 residues. CDR3 nucleotides: TGTGCCAGTCTGACAGGGGAAGGCACAGATACGCAGTATTTT. Its translation is CASLTGEGTDTQYF.

The chain recombines TRBV29-1 with TRBJ2-7; the D gene is possibly TRBD2 (6 bases). This CDR3 contains 11 residues. CDR1 and CDR2 (germline): SQVTM, ANQGSEA. The V end lost 1 base, the J end lost 5 bases, and 6 bases lay between the germline ends. The CDR3 nucleotides are TGCAGCGTTGAAGGGGGGGACGAGCAGTACTTC. Its protein product is CSVEGGDEQYF.

This chain joins TRBV28 and TRBJ2-1, with TRBD2 matching 7 bases. Unmatched junction bases numbered 7, after V lost 5 bases and J lost 3 bases. The V gene's germline CDR1 is MDHEN and CDR2 SYDVKM. The CDR3 is made up of 15 amino acids. CDR3 residues: CASSVPLAFYNEQFF. The CDR3 coding sequence is TGTGCCAGCAGTGTCCCACTAGCGTTCTACAATGAGCAGTTCTTC.

V gene TRBV9 combines with J gene TRBJ2-5; 7 nucleotides agree with TRBD1. This CDR3 comprises 16 residues. Trimming cost V 0 bases and J 1 base; bases outside gene matches: 6. CDR1 SGDLS and CDR2 YYNGEE come from the germline V gene. CDR3 nucleotide sequence: TGTGCCAGCAGCGTAGGCACAGGGGCACCCCAAGAGACCCAGTACTTC. Its translation: CASSVGTGAPQETQYF.

This clone showed up just a few times. The chain employs TRBV19 and TRBJ2-1; 7 nucleotides line up with TRBD2. CDR1 is LNHDA and CDR2 is SQIVND in the germline V gene (reference sequence). V gave up 7 bases and J gave up 8 bases; unmatched junction bases: 5. The CDR3 has 12 amino acids. The DNA for the CDR3 is TGTGCCAGTACCCTAGGGAGGGATGAGCAGTTCTTC. It codes for CASTLGRDEQFF.

The chain links TRBV14 to TRBJ2-7; no clear D gene. The ends were cut back, 1 base at V and 8 bases at J, with 9 bases in the middle. This CDR3 contains 12 residues. In germline, CDR1 is SGHDN, CDR2 FVKESK. In DNA form, the CDR3 reads TGTGCCAGCAGCCAAGTAACCGGTCAGCAGTACTTC. Its translation: CASSQVTGQQYF.

The rearrangement joins TRBV10-1 to TRBJ2-2; 7 bases match TRBD2. CDR3 length: 13 residues. Trimming cost V 1 base and J 7 bases; bases outside gene matches: 0. Germline V gene lookup returns CDR1 WNHNN and CDR2 SYGVQD (reference sequence). The CDR3 sequence is CASSEWEGGELFF. The CDR3 DNA sequence: TGCGCCAGCAGTGAGTGGGAGGGCGGGGAGCTGTTTTTT.

A word on this clone: This sample also contains other DNA sequences that code for the same CDR3. V and J are TRBV5-1 and TRBJ1-1; no clear D gene. The CDR3 loop spans 15 amino acids. Germline CDR1 SGHRS, CDR2 YFSETQ. V lost 4 bases and J 2 bases, leaving 15 bases between the germline ends. The CDR3 nucleotides read TGCGCCAGCAGCGATACCAGCGCCATCAACACTGAAGCTTTCTTT. Translated: CASSDTSAINTEAFF.

The rearrangement uses TRBV5-1 and TRBJ2-1; 10 positions match TRBD1. Germline trimming cut 3 bases from V and 3 bases from J; bases unmatched to any gene: 3. CDR3 length: 15 amino acids. The germline gives CDR1 SGHRS, CDR2 YFSETQ. The DNA for the CDR3 is TGCGCCAGCAGCTCCAGGACAGGGGGCTACAATGAGCAGTTCTTC. Protein product: CASSSRTGGYNEQFF.

The V gene is TRBV18, the J gene TRBJ2-5, with 7 bases lining up with TRBD2. Trimming removed 4 bases from V and 4 bases from J; junction bases left unmatched: 3. This CDR3 contains 13 residues. Germline V CDR1 and CDR2: KGHSH, LQKENI. CDR3 amino acids: CASSQRGGETQYF. The CDR3 DNA sequence: TGTGCCAGCTCACAGCGGGGAGGAGAGACCCAGTACTTC.

The gene calls are TRBV6-5 and TRBJ2-1; maybe TRBD1 (5 bases). CDR3 length: 15 residues. Between the trimmed V and J ends, which lost 3 bases and 8 bases, there was a span of 17 bases. CDR1 MNHEY and CDR2 SVGAGI come from the germline V gene. CDR3 protein: CASSYEAGPWDEQFF. The CDR3 region has the DNA TGTGCCAGCAGTTATGAGGCAGGGCCTTGGGATGAGCAGTTCTTC.

The rearrangement uses TRBV28 and TRBJ2-3; TRBD1 matches at 8 bases. The CDR3 runs 15 residues. Germline CDR1 is MDHEN and CDR2 is SYDVKM. Trimming removed 7 bases from V and 6 bases from J; junction bases left unmatched: 12. In nucleotides, the CDR3 is TGTGCCAGCACCTCAAGACAGGGGCGCGAGGATACGCAGTATTTT. Protein product: CASTSRQGREDTQYF.